The source of this T cell receptor beta chain is a study of graft-versus-host responses after intestinal transplantation. Study conclusions and caveats: Detected in recipient marrow were GvH clones, some of which were first observed in ileum or blood.

V lost 0 bases to trimming and J lost 3 bases, with 8 bases between them. The CDR3 length is 14 residues. Per the germline V gene, CDR1 is MGHRA and CDR2 is YSYEKL. On this clone itself: Its target is unknown.

Clones were sequenced by immunoSEQ multiplex PCR, and TCRdb holds only the in-frame ones, with some missing. The sample holds about 97,000 clones; 75% to 95% are singletons and the top ten take about 16%. The chain employs TRBV4-1 and TRBJ1-2; D is uncertain. This specimen was PBMCs, taken 450 to 480 days after intestinal transplant. This TCR was sampled from a human patient who received an intestinal transplant, so some T cells may come from the graft donor. CDR3 region: CASSQEWVDYGYTF. CDR3 sequence (DNA): TGCGCCAGCAGCCAAGAATGGGTGGACTATGGCTACACCTTC.